The entry below describes one T cell receptor beta chain. Its antigen is not known. Sorting isolated naive CD4 T cells lacking CD45RO and expressing CD62L. This sample is part of a study of human versus mouse CDR3 diversity and MHC coevolution. This CDR3 region has 14 residues. Looked up from germline, CDR1 is SGHRS and CDR2 is YFSETQ. V lost 8 bases and J 5 bases, leaving 16 bases between the germline ends. Profiled with immunoSEQ multiplex PCR; TCRdb holds only in-frame clones, not every one. The sample has tens of thousands of clones, approximately 92% seen once. General study findings and limits: Human CDR3s averaged more deletions and insertions than mouse CDR3s. The lowest clonal inequality scores came from most of the three human donors.

Specimen: naive CD4+ T cells from blood. The subset here: CD45RO-negative CD62L-positive naive CD4 T cells. The receptor was isolated from a person aged 25 to 75 in good health. The rearrangement links TRBV5-1 to TRBJ1-4; possible D gene TRBD1, 5 bases. CDR3 DNA sequence: TGCGCCAGTAGCAGGGTCACGGGAAATGAAAAACTGTTTTTT. Its protein product is CASSRVTGNEKLFF.